This entry is about one T cell receptor (beta chain). Its antigen is not identified. The V and J ends lost 5 bases and 6 bases, in that order; junction bases with no gene match: 8. Per germline, CDR1 MNHNS and CDR2 SASEGT. The CDR3 has 15 amino acids. Clones were read by immunoSEQ multiplex PCR, and TCRdb kept only the in-frame ones, dropping some. The sample lists some 29,000 clones; 93% were seen once. The data stem from a study of chemoradiotherapy in HPV16-positive cancers. Study conclusions and caveats: Only two HPV16-positive patients supplied the functional HPV-specificity definition.

This TCR came from a human donor with HPV-associated anogenital cancer. The chain employs TRBV6-1 and TRBJ2-2, with 8 bases matching TRBD1. The sequencing used blood, collected from a patient who underwent chemoradiotherapy. The CDR3, as DNA: TGTGCCAGCAGTAATACTAGGACAGGGTCCGGGGAGCTGTTTTTT. This sequence encodes CASSNTRTGSGELFF.